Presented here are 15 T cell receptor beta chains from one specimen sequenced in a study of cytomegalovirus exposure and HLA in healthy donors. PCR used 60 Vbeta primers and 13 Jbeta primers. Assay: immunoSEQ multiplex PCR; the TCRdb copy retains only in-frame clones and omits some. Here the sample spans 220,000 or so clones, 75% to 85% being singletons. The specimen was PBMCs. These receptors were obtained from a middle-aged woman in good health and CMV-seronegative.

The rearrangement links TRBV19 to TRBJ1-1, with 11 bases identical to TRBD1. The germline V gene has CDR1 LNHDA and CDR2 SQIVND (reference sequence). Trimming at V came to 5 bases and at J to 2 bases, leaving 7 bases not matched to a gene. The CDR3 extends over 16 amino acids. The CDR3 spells CASSGRTGGPNTEAFF. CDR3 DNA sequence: TGTGCCAGTAGTGGGCGGACAGGGGGCCCAAACACTGAAGCTTTCTTT.

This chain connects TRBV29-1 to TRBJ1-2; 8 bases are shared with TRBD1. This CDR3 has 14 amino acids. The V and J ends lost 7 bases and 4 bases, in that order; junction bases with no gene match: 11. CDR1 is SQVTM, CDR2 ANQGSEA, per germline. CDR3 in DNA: TGCAGCGCCGAACGGCGACAGGGGAGCTATGGCTACACCTTC. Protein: CSAERRQGSYGYTF.

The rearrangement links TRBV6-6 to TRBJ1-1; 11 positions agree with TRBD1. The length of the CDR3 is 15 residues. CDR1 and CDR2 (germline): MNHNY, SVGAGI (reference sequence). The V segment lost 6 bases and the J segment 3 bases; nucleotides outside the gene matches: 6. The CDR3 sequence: CASSSGTGGYTEAFF. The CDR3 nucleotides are TGTGCCAGCAGCTCCGGGACAGGGGGGTACACTGAAGCTTTCTTT.

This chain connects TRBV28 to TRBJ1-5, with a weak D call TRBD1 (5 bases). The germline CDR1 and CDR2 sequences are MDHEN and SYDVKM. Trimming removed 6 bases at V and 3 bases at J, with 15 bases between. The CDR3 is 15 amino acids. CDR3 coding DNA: TGTGCCAGCAGCTATGGGATGGGGCTCAATCAGCCCCAGCATTTT. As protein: CASSYGMGLNQPQHF.

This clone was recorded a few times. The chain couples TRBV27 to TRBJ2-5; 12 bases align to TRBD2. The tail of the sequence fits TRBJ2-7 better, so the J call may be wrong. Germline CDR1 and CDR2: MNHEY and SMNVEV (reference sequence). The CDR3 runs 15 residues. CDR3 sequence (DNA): TGTGCCAGCAGTTTCGGGACTAGCGGGTACTACGAGCAGTACTTC. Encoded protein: CASSFGTSGYYEQYF.

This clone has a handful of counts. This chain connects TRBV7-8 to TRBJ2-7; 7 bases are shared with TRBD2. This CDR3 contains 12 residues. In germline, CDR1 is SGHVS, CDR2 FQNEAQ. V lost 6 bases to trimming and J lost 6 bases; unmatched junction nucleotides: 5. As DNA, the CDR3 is TGTGCCAGCAGTTCGACTAGCCTCGAGCAGTACTTC. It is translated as CASSSTSLEQYF.

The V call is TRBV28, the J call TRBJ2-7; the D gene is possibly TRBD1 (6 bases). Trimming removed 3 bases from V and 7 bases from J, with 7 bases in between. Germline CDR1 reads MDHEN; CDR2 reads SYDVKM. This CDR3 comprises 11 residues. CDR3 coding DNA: TGTGCCAGCAGTTTGGACAGTGAGCAGTACTTC. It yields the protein CASSLDSEQYF.

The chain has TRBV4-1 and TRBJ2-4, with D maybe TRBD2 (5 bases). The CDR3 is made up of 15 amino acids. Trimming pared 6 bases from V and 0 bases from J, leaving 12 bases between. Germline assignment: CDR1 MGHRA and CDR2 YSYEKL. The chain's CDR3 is CASRPIGRAKNIQYF. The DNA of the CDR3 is TGCGCCAGCAGACCGATAGGGAGAGCCAAAAACATTCAGTACTTC.

CDR3: CATAVGRGGYTF. The CDR3 nucleotides read TGTGCCACCGCCGTTGGGAGAGGTGGCTACACCTTC. The V and J genes are TRBV28 and TRBJ1-2; no reliable D call. The germline V and J ends were trimmed by 10 bases and 7 bases, with 16 bases remaining between them. Germline CDR1 reads MDHEN; CDR2 reads SYDVKM. This CDR3 is built from 12 residues.

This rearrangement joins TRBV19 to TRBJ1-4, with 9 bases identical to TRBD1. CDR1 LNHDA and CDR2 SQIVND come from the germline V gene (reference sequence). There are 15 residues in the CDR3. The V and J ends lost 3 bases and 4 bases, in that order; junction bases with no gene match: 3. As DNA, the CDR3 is TGTGCCAGTAGTATCCGGGACAGGGTTAATGAAAAACTGTTTTTT. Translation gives CASSIRDRVNEKLFF.

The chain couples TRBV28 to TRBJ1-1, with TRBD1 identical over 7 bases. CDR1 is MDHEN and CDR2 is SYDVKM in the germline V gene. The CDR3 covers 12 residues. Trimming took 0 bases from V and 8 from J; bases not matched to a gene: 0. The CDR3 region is CASSLWTGEAFF. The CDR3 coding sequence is TGTGCCAGCAGTTTATGGACAGGGGAAGCTTTCTTT.

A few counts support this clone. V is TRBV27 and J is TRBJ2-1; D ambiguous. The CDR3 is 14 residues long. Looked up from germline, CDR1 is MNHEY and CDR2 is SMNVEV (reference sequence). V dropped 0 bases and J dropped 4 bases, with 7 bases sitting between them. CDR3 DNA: TGTGCCAGCAGTTTATCGTCTCCTTACAATGAGCAGTTCTTC. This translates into CASSLSSPYNEQFF.

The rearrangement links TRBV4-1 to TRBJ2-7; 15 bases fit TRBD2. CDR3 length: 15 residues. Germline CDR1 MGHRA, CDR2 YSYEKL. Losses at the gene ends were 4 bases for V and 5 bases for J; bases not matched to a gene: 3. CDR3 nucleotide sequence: TGCGCCAGCAGCCTGGGACTAGCGGGAGGTAACGAGCAGTACTTC. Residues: CASSLGLAGGNEQYF.

CDR3 in amino acids: CASSPLTQGAQDYTF. The CDR3 DNA sequence: TGTGCCAGCTCACCATTGACGCAGGGGGCCCAAGACTACACCTTC. The genes are TRBV18 and TRBJ1-2, with 8 bases fitting TRBD1. V lost 2 bases and J lost 10; bases outside the gene matches: 12. The CDR3 is made up of 15 amino acids. Germline CDR1 is KGHSH and CDR2 is LQKENI. Variable domain in full (rest from reference TRBV18 and TRBJ1-2): NAGVMQNPRHLVRRRGQEARLRCSPMKGHSHVYWYRQLPEEGLKFMVYLQKENIIDESGMPKERFSAEFPKEGPSILRIQQVVRGDSAAYFCASSPLTQGAQDYTFGSGTRLTVV.

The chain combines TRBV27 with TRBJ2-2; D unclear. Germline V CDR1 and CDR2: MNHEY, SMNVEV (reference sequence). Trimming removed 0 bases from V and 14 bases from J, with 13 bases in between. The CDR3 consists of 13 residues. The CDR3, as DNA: TGTGCCAGCAGTTTATCTCGAGTCGCTGCACTGTTTTTT. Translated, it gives CASSLSRVAALFF.